This T cell receptor (beta chain) was found in a study of T cell responses to AZD1222 COVID-19 vaccine. The table came from immunoSEQ multiplex PCR; TCRdb's copy has only in-frame clones and leaves some out. The repertoire holds roughly 200,000 clones, 88% seen once, with about 7.2% in the top ten. The length of the CDR3 is 17 residues. V was shortened by 0 bases and J by 0 bases, with 14 bases between the two germline ends. Germline loops: CDR1 ENHRY, CDR2 SYGVKD. This receptor was taken from an adult in good health. V usage is TRBV10-3 and J usage is TRBJ2-5, with D perhaps TRBD2 (5 bases). The starting material was peripheral blood, obtained on day 0 of AZD1222 vaccination. The CDR3 DNA is TGTGCCATCAGTGAGTCGGAACGGGATACGTACCAAGAGACCCAGTACTTC. It codes for CAISESERDTYQETQYF.